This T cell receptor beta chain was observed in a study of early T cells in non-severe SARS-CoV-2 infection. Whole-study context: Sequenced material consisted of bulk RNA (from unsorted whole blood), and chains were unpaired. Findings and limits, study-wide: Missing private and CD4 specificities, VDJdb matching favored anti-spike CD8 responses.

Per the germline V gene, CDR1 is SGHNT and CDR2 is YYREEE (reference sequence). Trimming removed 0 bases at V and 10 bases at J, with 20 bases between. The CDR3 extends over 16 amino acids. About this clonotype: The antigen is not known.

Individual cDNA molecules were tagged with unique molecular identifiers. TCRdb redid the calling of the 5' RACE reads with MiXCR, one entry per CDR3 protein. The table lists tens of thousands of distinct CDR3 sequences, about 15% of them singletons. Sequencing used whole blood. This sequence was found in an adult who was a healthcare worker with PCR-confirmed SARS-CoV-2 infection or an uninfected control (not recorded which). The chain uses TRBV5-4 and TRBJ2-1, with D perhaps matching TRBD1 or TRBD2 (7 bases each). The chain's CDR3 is CASSLEGARSGKEQFF. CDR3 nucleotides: TGTGCCAGCAGCTTGGAGGGGGCTCGGAGCGGGAAGGAGCAGTTCTTC.